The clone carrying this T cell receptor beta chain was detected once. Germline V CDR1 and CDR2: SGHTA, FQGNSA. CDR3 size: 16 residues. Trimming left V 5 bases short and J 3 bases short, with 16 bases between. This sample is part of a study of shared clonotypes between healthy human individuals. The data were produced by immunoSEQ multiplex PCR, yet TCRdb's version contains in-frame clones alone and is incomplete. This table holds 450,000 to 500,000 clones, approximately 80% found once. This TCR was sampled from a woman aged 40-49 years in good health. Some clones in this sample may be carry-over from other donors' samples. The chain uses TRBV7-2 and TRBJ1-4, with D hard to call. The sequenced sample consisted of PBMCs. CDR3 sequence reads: CASSDQSGVANEKLFF. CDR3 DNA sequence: TGTGCCAGCAGCGACCAATCAGGAGTGGCTAATGAAAAACTGTTTTTT. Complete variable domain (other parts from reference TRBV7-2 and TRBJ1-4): GAGVSQSPSNKVTEKGKDVELRCDPISGHTALYWYRQSLGQGLEFLIYFQGNSAPDKSGLPSDRFSAERTGGSVSTLTIQRTQQEDSAVYLCASSDQSGVANEKLFFGSGTQLSVL.